These T cell receptor beta chains were read from a single sample in a study of cytomegalovirus exposure and HLA in healthy donors. Method: immunoSEQ multiplex PCR; TCRdb's copy keeps in-frame clones and lacks some. The sample lists about 170,000 clones, 65% to 85% occurring once. The specimen was PBMCs. These receptors were collected from a boy between 2 and 10 years old in good health and CMV-seronegative. Both conserved end residues are part of each CDR3. A D gene is named only where the DNA matches it firmly. The size field is filled for only some rows; it gives once, few, many or a size class.

CDR3: CASSLELAGGSRQFF; DNA: TGCGCCAGCAGCTTGGAACTAGCGGGGGGGTCCCGGCAGTTCTTC; V: TRBV5-1; D: TRBD2; size: few; length: 15; J: TRBJ2-1
CDR3: CASSLGGYYEQYF; DNA: TGTGCCAGCAGCTTAGGGGGATACTACGAGCAGTACTTC; V: TRBV5-8; D: NA; size: once; length: 13; J: TRBJ2-7
CDR3: CASSLTGSDSPLHF; DNA: TGTGCCAGCAGCTTGACAGGTTCGGATTCACCCCTCCACTTT; V: TRBV7-2; D: NA; size: NA; length: 14; J: TRBJ1-6
CDR3: CASRGQGGNTEAFF; DNA: TGTGCCAGCCGAGGACAGGGGGGGAACACTGAAGCTTTCTTT; V: TRBV27; D: TRBD1; size: NA; length: 14; J: TRBJ1-1
CDR3: CASSPLAGNTGELFF; DNA: TGTGCCAGCAGCCCACTAGCTGGGAACACCGGGGAGCTGTTTTTT; V: TRBV9; D: NA; size: NA; length: 15; J: TRBJ2-2
CDR3: CATSSNMQGDQPQHF; DNA: TGTGCCACCAGCTCTAACATGCAGGGCGATCAGCCCCAGCATTTT; V: TRBV15; D: NA; size: NA; length: 15; J: TRBJ1-5
CDR3: CASSKGHLNTEAFF; DNA: TGTGCCAGCAGCAAGGGACATTTGAACACTGAAGCTTTCTTT; V: TRBV9; D: NA; size: NA; length: 14; J: TRBJ1-1
CDR3: CASSPTTGTGNYEQYF; DNA: TGTGCCAGCAGCCCAACTACCGGGACAGGCAACTACGAGCAGTACTTC; V: TRBV7-2; D: TRBD1; size: NA; length: 16; J: TRBJ2-7
CDR3: CASSPNGGRETQYF; DNA: TGTGCCAGCTCACCGAATGGGGGCCGAGAGACCCAGTACTTC; V: TRBV18; D: NA; size: NA; length: 14; J: TRBJ2-5
CDR3: CASSWGGVNSPLHF; DNA: TGTGCCAGCTCCTGGGGAGGGGTAAATTCACCCCTCCACTTT; V: TRBV28; D: NA; size: NA; length: 14; J: TRBJ1-6
CDR3: CASSQLQGNYGYTF; DNA: TGTGCCAGCAGCCAACTACAGGGTAACTATGGCTACACCTTC; V: TRBV7-6; D: NA; size: NA; length: 14; J: TRBJ1-2
CDR3: CACRLSGSSYEQYF; DNA: TGTGCCTGCCGCCTTAGCGGGAGTTCCTACGAGCAGTACTTC; V: TRBV30; D: TRBD2; size: once; length: 14; J: TRBJ2-7
CDR3: CASSLTASYEQYF; DNA: TGTGCCAGCAGCCTGACAGCTTCCTACGAGCAGTACTTC; V: TRBV7-2; D: NA; size: NA; length: 13; J: TRBJ2-7
CDR3: CASSVDPGGGEQFF; DNA: TGTGCCAGCAGCGTAGACCCGGGAGGGGGTGAGCAGTTCTTC; V: TRBV9; D: TRBD2; size: few; length: 14; J: TRBJ2-1
CDR3: CAWSVRGPANEKLFF; DNA: TGTGCCTGGAGTGTGCGGGGACCAGCTAATGAAAAACTGTTTTTT; V: TRBV30; D: NA; size: NA; length: 15; J: TRBJ1-4
CDR3: CAWSVNGGAGELFF; DNA: TGTGCCTGGAGTGTAAACGGGGGTGCCGGGGAGCTGTTTTTT; V: TRBV30; D: NA; size: NA; length: 14; J: TRBJ2-2
CDR3: CASSPTAEWRSYEQYF; DNA: TGTGCCAGCAGCCCCACAGCTGAGTGGAGGTCCTACGAGCAGTACTTC; V: TRBV14; D: NA; size: NA; length: 16; J: TRBJ2-7
CDR3: CASSPFGGGKGNTGELFF; DNA: TGTGCCAGCTCACCCTTCGGAGGAGGCAAAGGGAACACCGGGGAGCTGTTTTTT; V: TRBV18; D: NA; size: NA; length: 18; J: TRBJ2-2
CDR3: CASSLSGGLTYNEQFF; DNA: TGCGCCAGCAGCTTAAGCGGGGGACTTACCTACAATGAGCAGTTCTTC; V: TRBV5-1; D: TRBD2; size: NA; length: 16; J: TRBJ2-1
CDR3: CASSLDSGGSTDTQYF; DNA: TGTGCCAGCAGCTTAGATTCCGGGGGGAGCACAGATACGCAGTATTTT; V: TRBV7-2; D: TRBD2; size: NA; length: 16; J: TRBJ2-3
CDR3: CASSQDSTGVNTEAFF; DNA: TGCGCCAGCAGCCAAGATAGTACGGGGGTGAACACTGAAGCTTTCTTT; V: TRBV4-3; D: NA; size: NA; length: 16; J: TRBJ1-1
CDR3: CASSLGSSVSYNEQFF; DNA: TGTGCCAGCAGTTTAGGATCCAGCGTATCCTACAATGAGCAGTTCTTC; V: TRBV28; D: NA; size: NA; length: 16; J: TRBJ2-1
CDR3: CASSSSSGRALNEQFF; DNA: TGTGCCAGCAGTTCAAGTAGCGGGAGGGCCTTGAATGAGCAGTTCTTC; V: TRBV6-5; D: TRBD2; size: NA; length: 16; J: TRBJ2-1
CDR3: CASSVPGTGSGAFF; DNA: TGTGCCAGCAGTGTTCCAGGGACAGGGTCGGGAGCTTTCTTT; V: TRBV6-1; D: TRBD1; size: NA; length: 14; J: TRBJ1-1
CDR3: CASSEEGENVYEQYF; DNA: TGTGCCAGCAGCGAAGAGGGAGAAAACGTCTACGAGCAGTACTTC; V: TRBV4-2; D: NA; size: few; length: 15; J: TRBJ2-7
CDR3: CASSLPFSGRPGNEQFF; DNA: TGTGCCAGCAGCTTACCCTTTAGCGGGAGGCCGGGGAATGAGCAGTTCTTC; V: TRBV11-2; D: TRBD2; size: NA; length: 17; J: TRBJ2-1